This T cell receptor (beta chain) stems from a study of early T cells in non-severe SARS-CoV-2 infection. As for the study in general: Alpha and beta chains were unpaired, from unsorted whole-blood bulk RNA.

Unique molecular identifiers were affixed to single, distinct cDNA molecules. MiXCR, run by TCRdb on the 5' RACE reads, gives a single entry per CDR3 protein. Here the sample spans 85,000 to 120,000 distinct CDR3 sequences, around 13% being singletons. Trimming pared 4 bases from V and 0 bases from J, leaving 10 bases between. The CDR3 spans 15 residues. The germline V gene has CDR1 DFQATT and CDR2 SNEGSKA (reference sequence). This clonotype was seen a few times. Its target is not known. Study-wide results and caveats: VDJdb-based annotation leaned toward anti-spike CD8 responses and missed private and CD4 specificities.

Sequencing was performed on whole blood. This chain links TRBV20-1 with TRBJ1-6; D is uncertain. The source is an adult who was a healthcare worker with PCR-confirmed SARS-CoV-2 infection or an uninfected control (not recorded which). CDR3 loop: CSAIPLSSYNSPLHF. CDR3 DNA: TGCAGTGCTATCCCCCTTAGCTCCTATAATTCACCCCTCCACTTT.